This paragraph covers one T cell receptor (beta chain) sequence. The CDR3 runs to 14 residues. The germline V and J ends were trimmed by 0 bases and 4 bases, with 10 bases remaining between them. Germline values: CDR1 SGHDT, CDR2 YYEEEE. The data stem from a study of blood T cell repertoires in COVID-19. As for the study in general: Donors in the United States, Italy and Spain gave samples during acute or convalescent COVID-19. In each case, the material was cDNA or gDNA derived from T cells, B-cell-depleted T cells, or PBMCs.

In the original processing: Amplification with reference gene primers provided the estimates of nucleated cell counts. Clones were read by immunoSEQ multiplex PCR, and TCRdb kept only the in-frame ones, dropping some. D and trimming were read from the DNA, whereas the V and J calls and clone size are those reported in that table. The sample contains 90,000 to 130,000 clones, over 75% of which appear only once. Sequencing was performed on peripheral blood. The receptor's source is a woman at least 80 years old with active or convalescent COVID-19. The V and J genes are TRBV5-6 and TRBJ1-1, with D possibly matching TRBD1 (5 bases). This CDR3 is CASSLDRYGTEAFF. The CDR3 nucleotides read TGTGCCAGCAGCTTGGACAGGTATGGCACTGAAGCTTTCTTT.